These T cell receptor beta chains were read from a single sample in a study of post-analysis software for immune sequencing data. Each CDR3 protein gets one entry after TCRdb re-called the PCR reads with MiXCR. The profile shows around 190,000 distinct CDR3 sequences, roughly 30% of them singletons. Sequencing was done on a sample of blood. These TCRs come from a girl under 18 with multiple sclerosis. CDR3s include the opening cysteine and the closing phenylalanine or tryptophan. D genes are given only for firm matches. Rows may omit the clone size; those that give it use once, few, many or a size class.

CDR3: CASSQEGRARYEQFF; DNA: TGCGCCAGCAGCCAAGAAGGAAGGGCTAGATATGAGCAGTTCTTC; J: TRBJ2-1; V: TRBV4-1; size: many; D: .
CDR3: CASSTRQSNTEAFF; DNA: TGTGCCAGTAGTACTCGACAGTCCAACACTGAAGCTTTCTTT; J: TRBJ1-1; V: TRBV19; size: .; D: .
CDR3: CASASNPDRTEAFF; DNA: TGTGCCAGTGCATCTAACCCAGACAGGACTGAAGCTTTCTTT; J: TRBJ1-1; V: TRBV19; size: .; D: .
CDR3: CSARLAYGETQYF; DNA: TGCAGTGCTCGACTAGCTTACGGGGAGACCCAGTACTTC; J: TRBJ2-5; V: TRBV20-1; size: .; D: TRBD2
CDR3: CASSLASKDTGELFF; DNA: TGCGCCAGCAGCTTGGCTAGTAAGGACACCGGGGAGCTGTTTTTT; J: TRBJ2-2; V: TRBV5-1; size: .; D: .
CDR3: CASMLGRDTEAFF; DNA: TGTGCCAGCATGTTGGGACGGGACACTGAAGCTTTCTTT; J: TRBJ1-1; V: TRBV5-6; size: .; D: .
CDR3: CASSFPPPGSSPLHF; DNA: TGTGCCAGCAGTTTCCCTCCGCCAGGGAGTTCACCCCTCCACTTT; J: TRBJ1-6; V: TRBV28; size: few; D: .
CDR3: CASSPEAGLNEQFF; DNA: TGTGCCAGCAGCCCCGAAGCGGGATTGAATGAGCAGTTCTTC; J: TRBJ2-1; V: TRBV3-1; size: many; D: TRBD2
CDR3: CASSPWRHTIYF; DNA: TGTGCCAGCTCACCATGGAGACACACCATATATTTT; J: TRBJ1-3; V: TRBV18; size: .; D: .
CDR3: CASSLRQDYTEAFF; DNA: TGTGCCAGCAGCCTCCGACAAGATTACACTGAAGCTTTCTTT; J: TRBJ1-1; V: TRBV16; size: few; D: .
CDR3: CASAFGDTQYF; DNA: TGTGCCAGCGCCTTCGGAGATACGCAGTATTTT; J: TRBJ2-3; V: TRBV25-1; size: many; D: .
CDR3: CASSLSWEETQYF; DNA: TGTGCCAGCAGCTTGTCTTGGGAAGAGACCCAGTACTTC; J: TRBJ2-5; V: TRBV5-5; size: many; D: .
CDR3: CSARKGFYGYTF; DNA: TGCAGTGCCAGGAAGGGGTTCTATGGCTACACCTTC; J: TRBJ1-2; V: TRBV20-1; size: .; D: .
CDR3: CASSALRIDEQFF; DNA: TGTGCCAGCAGCGCCCTGCGTATCGATGAGCAGTTCTTC; J: TRBJ2-1; V: TRBV9; size: .; D: .
CDR3: CASSYDNPSSYNERFF; DNA: TGTGCCAGCAGTTACGACAACCCGAGCTCCTACAATGAGCGGTTCTTC; J: TRBJ2-1; V: TRBV6-6; size: .; D: .
CDR3: CASSGTSGYGELFF; DNA: TGCGCCAGCAGCGGGACATCGGGATATGGGGAGCTGTTTTTT; J: TRBJ2-2; V: TRBV5-1; size: .; D: .
CDR3: CATSTSGRPYEQYF; DNA: TGTGCCACCAGCACCAGCGGGAGACCCTACGAGCAGTACTTC; J: TRBJ2-7; V: TRBV15; size: many; D: TRBD2
CDR3: CASSLDLNTGELFF; DNA: TGTGCCAGCAGTCTAGACCTAAACACCGGGGAGCTGTTTTTT; J: TRBJ2-2; V: TRBV2; size: .; D: .
CDR3: CASSPELAGDTDTQYF; DNA: TGTGCCAGCTCACCAGAATTAGCGGGAGACACAGATACGCAGTATTTT; J: TRBJ2-3; V: TRBV18; size: .; D: TRBD2
CDR3: CASSPPGGELGEQYF; DNA: TGTGCCAGCAGCCCTCCCGGCGGGGAGTTAGGCGAGCAGTACTTC; J: TRBJ2-7; V: TRBV7-9; size: .; D: .
CDR3: CASSLGDGAYNEQFF; DNA: TGTGCCAGCAGCTTAGGGGACGGGGCCTACAATGAGCAGTTCTTC; J: TRBJ2-1; V: TRBV7-9; size: few; D: .